This TCR beta chain was found in a study of cytomegalovirus exposure and HLA in healthy donors. This clone was detected only a few times. Its target is unknown. The CDR3 runs to 15 residues. The V and J ends lost 2 bases and 1 base, in that order; junction bases with no gene match: 2. Germline CDR1 reads MGHRA; CDR2 reads YSYEKL. Study-level results: A later analysis reportedly found fewer N-insertions in an Asian-associated ancestry cluster than the roughly 670-donor mean. The study listed 150 to 200 cytomegalovirus-associated TCR beta chains. Upon later analysis, TCR association rates were observed to vary by HLA locus, being highest for DRB1 and lowest for HLA-C.

PCR amplification relied on 60 Vbeta primers (plus 13 Jbeta primers). The data were produced by immunoSEQ multiplex PCR, yet TCRdb's version contains in-frame clones alone and is incomplete. The sample lists 150,000 to 200,000 clones, 75% occurring once. This chain joins TRBV4-1 and TRBJ1-1, with 9 bases identical to TRBD1. Material: PBMCs. The sequence was collected from a female donor in good health and CMV-seronegative. The CDR3 DNA follows: TGCGCCAGCAGCCAATGGGGACAGGGGAACACTGAAGCTTTCTTT. Its protein is CASSQWGQGNTEAFF.